This TCR beta chain was sequenced for a study of shared clonotypes between healthy human individuals. Germline V gene data show CDR1 as SGHRS and CDR2 as YFSETQ. The length of the CDR3 is 14 residues. The J segment lost 8 bases and the V segment lost 2 bases, leaving 1 base of the junction unmatched. TCRdb's table, derived via immunoSEQ multiplex PCR, lists solely in-frame clones and lacks some. The sample contains roughly 2.5 million clones, 85% to 95% of which appear only once. A note on this clone: Other DNA sequences in the sample encode the same CDR3.

The V and J genes are TRBV5-1 and TRBJ1-6; 10 bases fit TRBD1. This receptor was obtained from a young man in good health. The specimen sequenced was naive CD4+ T cells sorted from blood. The sample's subset: CD45RA+ positively selected. CDR3 loop: CASSFGTGDSPLHF. The CDR3 DNA follows: TGCGCCAGCAGCTTTGGGACAGGGGATTCACCCCTCCACTTT.